The entry that follows covers one T cell receptor beta chain sequence. The data are from a study of T-cell memory formation after mild COVID-19. Study-wide context: Largely, TCR clusters stayed within a single donor.

With 6 bases clipped from V and 4 bases from J, the junction kept 7 bases outside the gene matches. The CDR3 is 14 residues long. Germline lookup yields CDR1 MNHNS and CDR2 SASEGT. In TCRdb, the 5' RACE reads were re-called with MiXCR into one record per CDR3 protein. The data contain about 290,000 distinct CDR3 sequences, about 15% of them singletons. The V call is TRBV6-1, the J call TRBJ2-5; 8 bases match TRBD1. The sequence was collected from a man aged 18 to 30 who had mild COVID-19 (a few samples of this study predate the infection). Cell type and time point are not known. Sequencing used PBMCs or a T cell subset sorted from them (not recorded which). The CDR3 protein is CASRWTGRRETQYF. CDR3 DNA sequence: TGTGCCAGCAGGTGGACAGGGCGACGAGAGACCCAGTACTTC.